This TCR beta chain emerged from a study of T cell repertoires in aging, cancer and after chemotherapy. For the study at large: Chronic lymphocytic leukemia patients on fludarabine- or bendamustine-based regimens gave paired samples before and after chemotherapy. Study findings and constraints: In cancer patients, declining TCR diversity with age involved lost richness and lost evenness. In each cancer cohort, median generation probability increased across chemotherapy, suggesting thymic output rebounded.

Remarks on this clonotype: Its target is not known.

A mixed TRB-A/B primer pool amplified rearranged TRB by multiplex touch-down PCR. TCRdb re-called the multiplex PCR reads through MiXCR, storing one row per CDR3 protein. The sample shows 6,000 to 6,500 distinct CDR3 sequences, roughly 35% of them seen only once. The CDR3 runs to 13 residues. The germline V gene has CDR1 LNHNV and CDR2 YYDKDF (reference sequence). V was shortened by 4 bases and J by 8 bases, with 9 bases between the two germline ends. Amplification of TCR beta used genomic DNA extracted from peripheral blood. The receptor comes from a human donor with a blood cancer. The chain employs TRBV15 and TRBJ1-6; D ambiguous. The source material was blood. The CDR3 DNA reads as TGTGCCACCAGCATTGTTTCCGATTCACCCCTCCACTTT. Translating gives CATSIVSDSPLHF.